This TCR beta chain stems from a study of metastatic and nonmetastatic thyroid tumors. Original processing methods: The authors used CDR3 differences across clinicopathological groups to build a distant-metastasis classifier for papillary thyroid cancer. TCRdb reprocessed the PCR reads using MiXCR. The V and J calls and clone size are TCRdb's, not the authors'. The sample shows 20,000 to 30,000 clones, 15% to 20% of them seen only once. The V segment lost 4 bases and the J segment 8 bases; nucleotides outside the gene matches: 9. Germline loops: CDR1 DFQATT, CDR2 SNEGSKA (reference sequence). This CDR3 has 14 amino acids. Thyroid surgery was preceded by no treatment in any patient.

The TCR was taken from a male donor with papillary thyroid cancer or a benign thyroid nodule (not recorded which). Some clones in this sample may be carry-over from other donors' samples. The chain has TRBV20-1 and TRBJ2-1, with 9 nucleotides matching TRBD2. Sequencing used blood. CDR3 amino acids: CSAMLAGFIYEQFF. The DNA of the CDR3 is TGCAGTGCTATGCTAGCGGGATTTATATATGAGCAGTTCTTC.